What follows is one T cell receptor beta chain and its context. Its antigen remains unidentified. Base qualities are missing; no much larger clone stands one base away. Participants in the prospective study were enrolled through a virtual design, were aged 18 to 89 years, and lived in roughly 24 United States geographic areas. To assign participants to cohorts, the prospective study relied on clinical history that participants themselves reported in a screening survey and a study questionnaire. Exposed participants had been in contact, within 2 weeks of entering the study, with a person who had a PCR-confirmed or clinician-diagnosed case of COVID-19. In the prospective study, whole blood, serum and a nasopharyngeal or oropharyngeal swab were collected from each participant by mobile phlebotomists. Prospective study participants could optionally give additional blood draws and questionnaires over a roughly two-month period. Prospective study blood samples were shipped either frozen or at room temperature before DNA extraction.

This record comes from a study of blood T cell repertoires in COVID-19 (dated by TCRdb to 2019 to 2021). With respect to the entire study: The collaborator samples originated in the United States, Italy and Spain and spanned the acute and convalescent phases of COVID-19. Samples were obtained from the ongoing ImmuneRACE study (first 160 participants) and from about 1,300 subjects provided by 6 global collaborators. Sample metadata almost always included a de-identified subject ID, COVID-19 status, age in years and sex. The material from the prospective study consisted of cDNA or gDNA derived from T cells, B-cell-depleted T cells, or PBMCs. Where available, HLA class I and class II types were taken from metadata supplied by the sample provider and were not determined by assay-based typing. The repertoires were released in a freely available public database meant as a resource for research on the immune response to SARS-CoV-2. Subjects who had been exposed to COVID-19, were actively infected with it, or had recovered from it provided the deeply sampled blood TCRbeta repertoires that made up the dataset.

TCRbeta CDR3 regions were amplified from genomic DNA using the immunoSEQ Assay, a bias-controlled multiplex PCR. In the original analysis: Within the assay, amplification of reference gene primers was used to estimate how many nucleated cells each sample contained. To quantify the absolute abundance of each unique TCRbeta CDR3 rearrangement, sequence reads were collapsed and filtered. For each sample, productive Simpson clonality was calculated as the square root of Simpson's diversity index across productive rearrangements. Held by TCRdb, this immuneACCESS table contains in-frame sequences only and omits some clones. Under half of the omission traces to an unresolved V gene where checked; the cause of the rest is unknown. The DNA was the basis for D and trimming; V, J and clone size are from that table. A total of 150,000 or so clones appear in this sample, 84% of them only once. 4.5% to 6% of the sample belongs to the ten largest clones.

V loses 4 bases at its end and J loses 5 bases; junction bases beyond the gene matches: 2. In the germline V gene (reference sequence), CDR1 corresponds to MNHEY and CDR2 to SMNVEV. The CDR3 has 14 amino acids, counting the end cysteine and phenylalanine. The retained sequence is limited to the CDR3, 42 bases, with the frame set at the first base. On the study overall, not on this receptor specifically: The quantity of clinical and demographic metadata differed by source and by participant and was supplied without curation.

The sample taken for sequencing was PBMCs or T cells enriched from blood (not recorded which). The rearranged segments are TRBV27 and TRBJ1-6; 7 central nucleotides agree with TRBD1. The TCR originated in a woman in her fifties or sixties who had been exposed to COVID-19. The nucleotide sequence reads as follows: TGTGCCAGCAGTTGGGGACAGCATAATTCACCCCTCCACTTT. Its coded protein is CASSWGQHNSPLHF.